The present T cell receptor (beta chain) was sequenced within a study of shared clonotypes between healthy human individuals. Original methodology: Junction-only sequences without quality scores were provided by ImmunoSEQ, so filtering was different. Generated by immunoSEQ multiplex PCR, the TCRdb table keeps only in-frame clones and is missing some. V, J and clone size are those of that table, while D and trimming were read from the DNA. Of about 2,200,000 clones in the sample, roughly 91% were seen once. As regards this clone: Its antigen is unidentified.

The CDR3 spans 15 residues. The germline V gene encodes CDR1 SGHAT and CDR2 FQNNGV. With V trimmed by 1 base and J by 7 bases, 9 bases remained unmatched. Naivety among CD8 cells was defined by CD45RO negativity and positive CCR7 selection, thereby excluding terminally differentiated effector memory CD45RA+ cells. Study-level findings and limits: As a rule, naive subsets had a larger estimated richness than memory subsets.

What was sequenced was naive CD8+ T cells from PBMCs. The origin of this receptor is a man aged 18 to 30 in good health. Some clones in this sample may be carry-over from other donors' samples. The gene calls are TRBV11-2 and TRBJ2-7, with 8 positions matching TRBD2. This chain's CDR3 is CASSLGPAGAREQYF. The DNA of the CDR3 is TGTGCCAGCAGCTTAGGCCCAGCGGGGGCCCGGGAGCAGTACTTC.